These 26 T cell receptor beta chains originate from one sample sequenced in a study of beta chain features in type 1 diabetes. These receptors' antigens are unknown. Isolated RNA was reverse transcribed in full, so expressed TCRB transcripts were sequenced. Clones were read by immunoSEQ multiplex PCR, and TCRdb kept only the in-frame ones, dropping some. The table shows 600,000 to 700,000 clones, with 12% occurring only once. Study results and caveats: Type 1 diabetes patients showed a moderate but significant shortening of TCRB CDR3s in all four CD4+ subsets.

The material sequenced was naive CD4+ T cells from blood. These receptors were taken from a young man with type 1 diabetes.

The V gene is TRBV19, the J gene TRBJ2-5; tentatively, D is TRBD1 (5 bases). This CDR3 has 13 amino acids. Trimming removed 3 bases from V and 5 bases from J, with 10 bases in between. CDR1 and CDR2 (germline): LNHDA, SQIVND (reference sequence). CDR3 amino acids: CASSIDRMETQYF. The CDR3 nucleotides read TGTGCCAGTAGTATTGACAGAATGGAGACCCAGTACTTC.

The chain is built from TRBV2 and TRBJ1-5; no clear D gene. The germline gives CDR1 SNHLY, CDR2 FYNNEI. The ends were cut back, 7 bases at V and 5 bases at J, with 12 bases in the middle. The CDR3 covers 13 residues. This CDR3 reads CASKNAGDQPQHF. The CDR3 nucleotides are TGTGCCAGCAAAAACGCGGGAGATCAGCCCCAGCATTTT.

This chain connects TRBV6-5 to TRBJ1-5, with D uncertain. Germline CDR1 MNHEY, CDR2 SVGAGI. CDR3 length: 12 residues. V was shortened by 5 bases and J by 1 base, with 3 bases between the two germline ends. The CDR3 loop is CASSESNQPQHF. CDR3 DNA: TGTGCCAGCAGTGAGAGCAATCAGCCCCAGCATTTT.

The chain joins TRBV20-1 to TRBJ2-7; D uncertain. Trimming shortened V by 1 base and J by 9 bases, and 7 bases separated the two germline ends. The CDR3 extends over 10 amino acids. The V gene's germline CDR1 is DFQATT and CDR2 SNEGSKA (reference sequence). The CDR3 loop reads CSARGTGQYF. As DNA, the CDR3 is TGCAGTGCTAGAGGGACGGGGCAGTACTTC.

Details on this clone: The same CDR3 also results from other DNA sequences found in this sample. The chain uses TRBV9 and TRBJ2-2; the D gene is possibly TRBD2 (6 bases). Germline V lookup: CDR1 SGDLS, CDR2 YYNGEE. The CDR3 loop spans 13 amino acids. Trimming removed 2 bases at V and 6 bases at J, with 8 bases between. The CDR3 DNA follows: TGTGCCAGCAGCGTCGGGACTGCCGGGGAGCTGTTTTTT. Encoded protein: CASSVGTAGELFF.

This clone was detected only a few times. The chain links TRBV18 to TRBJ2-5; TRBD2 matches at 7 bases. With 2 bases clipped from V and 5 bases from J, the junction kept 2 bases outside the gene matches. This CDR3 contains 13 residues. The germline gives CDR1 KGHSH, CDR2 LQKENI. The CDR3 sequence is CASSPGLDETQYF. CDR3 sequence (DNA): TGTGCCAGCTCACCAGGACTAGATGAGACCCAGTACTTC. Full variable domain (missing parts from reference TRBV18 and TRBJ2-5): NAGVMQNPRHLVRRRGQEARLRCSPMKGHSHVYWYRQLPEEGLKFMVYLQKENIIDESGMPKERFSAEFPKEGPSILRIQQVVRGDSAAYFCASSPGLDETQYFGPGTRLLVL.

This clone appeared a few times. This rearrangement joins TRBV9 to TRBJ1-1; tentative D call: TRBD1 (5 bases). The length of the CDR3 is 13 residues. Per the germline V gene, CDR1 is SGDLS and CDR2 is YYNGEE. V was pared by 4 bases and J by 3 bases, with 10 bases between. As DNA, the CDR3 is TGTGCCAGCAGCACTGGACAACACACTGAAGCTTTCTTT. The encoded protein is CASSTGQHTEAFF. The full variable domain, in which reference TRBV9 and TRBJ1-1 provide the parts outside the CDR3, is DSGVTQTPKHLITATGQRVTLRCSPRSGDLSVYWYQQSLDQGLQFLIQYYNGEERAKGNILERFSAQQFPDLHSELNLSSLELGDSALYFCASSTGQHTEAFFGQGTRLTVV.

This clone was detected only a few times. This chain joins TRBV15 and TRBJ2-5; tentative D call: TRBD1 (5 bases). This CDR3 is 16 amino acids long. Germline CDR1 and CDR2: LNHNV and YYDKDF (reference sequence). V lost 0 bases and J 1 base, leaving 12 bases between the germline ends. The CDR3 nucleotides read TGTGCCACCAGCAGAGATAAGACAGCCATCCAAGAGACCCAGTACTTC. Its protein product is CATSRDKTAIQETQYF.

J is TRBJ2-1 and V is TRBV19; 7 bases are shared with TRBD1. CDR3 length: 15 amino acids. Per the germline V gene, CDR1 is LNHDA and CDR2 is SQIVND (reference sequence). With V trimmed by 5 bases and J by 2 bases, 6 bases remained unmatched. The DNA of the CDR3 is TGTGCCAGTAGTGCTCGACAGGGACCCTACAATGAGCAGTTCTTC. Protein sequence: CASSARQGPYNEQFF.

This sequence joins TRBV6-6 and TRBJ2-1; D not certain. The V and J ends lost 2 bases and 1 base respectively, with 3 bases between them. This CDR3 is built from 13 residues. The germline CDR1 and CDR2 sequences are MNHNY and SVGAGI (reference sequence). CDR3 protein: CASSYASYNEQFF. The CDR3 nucleotides read TGTGCCAGCAGTTACGCGTCCTACAATGAGCAGTTCTTC.

The chain employs TRBV7-2 and TRBJ1-2; 8 nucleotides line up with TRBD1. The CDR3 loop spans 13 amino acids. The V and J ends lost 5 bases and 8 bases, in that order; junction bases with no gene match: 7. CDR1 is SGHTA and CDR2 is FQGNSA in the germline V gene. The CDR3 DNA reads TGTGCCAGCAGCCCGTTCGACAGGGGCGGCTACACCTTC. It is translated as CASSPFDRGGYTF.

This clone was seen a few times. The gene calls are TRBV29-1 and TRBJ1-6; a possible D gene is TRBD1 (5 bases). V lost 4 bases to trimming and J lost 7 bases, with 11 bases between them. Germline V gene data show CDR1 as SQVTM and CDR2 as ANQGSEA. This CDR3 contains 13 residues. The CDR3 reads CSVARARNSPLHF. CDR3 DNA: TGCAGCGTTGCCAGGGCGCGGAATTCACCCCTCCACTTT.

The chain is built from TRBV15 and TRBJ2-1, with 10 bases identical to TRBD2. This CDR3 is built from 18 residues. Germline V gene sequence: CDR1 LNHNV, CDR2 YYDKDF (reference sequence). With 8 bases clipped from V and 0 bases from J, the junction kept 13 bases outside the gene matches. CDR3 loop: CATSEIAGGFSSYNEQFF. CDR3 DNA sequence: TGTGCCACCTCCGAAATAGCGGGGGGTTTCAGCTCCTACAATGAGCAGTTCTTC.

With regard to this clone: The sample has other DNA sequences that encode this CDR3 too. The V call is TRBV6-1, the J call TRBJ1-2, with no clear D. Germline V CDR1 and CDR2: MNHNS, SASEGT. V lost 1 base to trimming and J lost 4 bases, with 10 bases between them. CDR3 length: 14 residues. In nucleotides, the CDR3 is TGTGCCAGCAGTGAAGGACCAGGCCTCTATGGCTACACCTTC. It translates to CASSEGPGLYGYTF.

As to this clone: This likely stems from a read error, as it lies one base from a far larger clone. The chain couples TRBV6-5 to TRBJ2-5; D is uncertain. Per germline, CDR1 MNHEY and CDR2 SVGAGI. CDR3 length: 11 residues. V lost 7 bases to trimming and J lost 1 base, with 4 bases between them. DNA for the CDR3: TGTGCCAGCACCTTCCAAGAGACCCAGTACTTC. Protein product: CASTFQETQYF.

The chain uses TRBV10-3 and TRBJ1-2; D call uncertain. The V gene's germline CDR1 is ENHRY and CDR2 SYGVKD. Trimming shortened V by 4 bases and J by 6 bases, and 9 bases separated the two germline ends. The CDR3 totals 12 residues. CDR3: CAISVEKDGYTF. CDR3 DNA: TGTGCCATCAGTGTCGAAAAGGATGGCTACACCTTC.

The chain recombines TRBV6-6 with TRBJ1-5, with 8 nucleotides matching TRBD1. This CDR3 comprises 14 residues. Germline CDR1 reads MNHNY; CDR2 reads SVGAGI (reference sequence). V gave up 6 bases and J gave up 6 bases; unmatched junction bases: 7. The CDR3 coding sequence is TGTGCCAGCAGACCGACAGGGGTGAGTCAGCCCCAGCATTTT. Encoded protein: CASRPTGVSQPQHF.

This clone was counted a few times. The chain uses TRBV23-1 and TRBJ1-6; D is possibly TRBD1 (6 bases). TRBV23-1 counts as an open reading frame of uncertain function. The CDR3 has 15 residues. The V gene lost 4 bases and the J gene lost 1 base, with 8 bases spanning the gap. CDR3: CASSPGTSYNSPLHF. The CDR3 DNA reads as TGCGCCAGCAGTCCCGGGACATCCTATAATTCACCCCTCCACTTT.

Written as DNA, the CDR3 is TGTGCCAGCAGACGGACAGGGCAAGGCTACACCTTC. It specifies CASRRTGQGYTF. The rearrangement joins TRBV28 to TRBJ1-2; 8 nucleotides match TRBD1. Trimming took 6 bases from V and 8 from J; bases not matched to a gene: 5. The germline V gene has CDR1 MDHEN and CDR2 SYDVKM. The CDR3 is made up of 12 amino acids.

The V and J genes are TRBV5-1 and TRBJ2-6, with D perhaps TRBD1 (5 bases). V shed 9 bases and J shed 0 bases, with 16 bases lying between them. Germline V CDR1 and CDR2: SGHRS, YFSETQ. The CDR3 is made up of 16 amino acids. The CDR3 loop reads CATKTAFLSGANVLTF. In DNA form, the CDR3 reads TGCGCCACCAAGACAGCGTTCCTCTCTGGGGCCAACGTCCTGACTTTC. The whole variable domain, remainder taken from reference TRBV5-1 and TRBJ2-6, is KAGVTQTPRYLIKTRGQQVTLSCSPISGHRSVSWYQQTPGQGLQFLFEYFSETQRNKGNFPGRFSGRQFSNSRSEMNVSTLELGDSALYLCATKTAFLSGANVLTFGAGSRLTVL.

The table lists this clone with a few counts. The genes are TRBV4-3 and TRBJ2-2, with TRBD2 matching 8 bases. The germline V gene has CDR1 LGHNA and CDR2 YSLEER. J was trimmed by 0 bases and V by 5 bases; bases with no gene match: 14. The CDR3 has 19 residues. In DNA, the CDR3 is TGCGCCAGCAGCTACATTTCTCCGGTGGGACTAGCGAACACCGGGGAGCTGTTTTTT. It codes for CASSYISPVGLANTGELFF.

This clone occurred a few times. The rearrangement uses TRBV30 and TRBJ2-7; D is tentatively TRBD1 or TRBD2 (6 bases each). Trimming took 4 bases from V and 3 from J, leaving 13 bases between them. The CDR3 loop spans 13 amino acids. Germline V gene lookup returns CDR1 GTSNPN and CDR2 SVGIG (reference sequence). The CDR3 region is CAWKKGGIYEQYF. In DNA form, the CDR3 reads TGTGCCTGGAAGAAGGGGGGCATCTACGAGCAGTACTTC. Drawing the rest from reference TRBV30 and TRBJ2-7, the complete variable domain is SQTIHQWPATLVQPVGSPLSLECTVEGTSNPNLYWYRQAAGRGLQLLFYSVGIGQISSEVPQNLSASRPQDRQFILSSKKLLLSDSGFYLCAWKKGGIYEQYFGPGTRLTVT.

The table lists this clone with a few counts. The J gene is TRBJ1-3, the V gene TRBV30; D not resolved. The CDR3 extends over 12 amino acids. Germline CDR1 is GTSNPN and CDR2 is SVGIG (reference sequence). The V end lost 2 bases, the J end lost 6 bases, and 8 bases lay between the germline ends. The CDR3 loop is CAWSTSENTIYF. The CDR3 DNA reads as TGTGCCTGGAGTACCTCGGAAAACACCATATATTTT.

This clone has just a few counts. This chain links TRBV30 with TRBJ2-1; 10 bases agree with TRBD2. This CDR3 comprises 13 residues. V lost 7 bases to trimming and J lost 7 bases; unmatched junction nucleotides: 7. CDR1 is GTSNPN and CDR2 is SVGIG in the germline V gene (reference sequence). The CDR3 DNA reads as TGTGCCTCTAGCGGGGGCCACACTAATGAGCAGTTCTTC. It is translated as CASSGGHTNEQFF.

The rearrangement links TRBV5-1 to TRBJ2-3; D is perhaps TRBD1 or TRBD2 (6 bases each). The V end lost 3 bases, the J end lost 1 base, and 12 bases lay between the germline ends. Germline V lookup: CDR1 SGHRS, CDR2 YFSETQ. This CDR3 is 15 amino acids long. This chain's CDR3 is CASSWGAEGTDTQYF. CDR3 DNA: TGCGCCAGCAGCTGGGGGGCTGAGGGCACAGATACGCAGTATTTT.

This clone has a handful of counts. The gene calls are TRBV4-3 and TRBJ1-2, with TRBD1 matching 7 bases. Germline CDR1 and CDR2: LGHNA and YSLEER. V lost 4 bases, J lost 4 bases, and 3 bases stayed unmatched. The length of the CDR3 is 13 residues. CDR3 sequence reads: CASSLNRGYGYTF. The CDR3 region has the DNA TGCGCCAGCAGCCTTAACAGGGGCTATGGCTACACCTTC.